This TCR beta chain was found in a study of TIL therapy for anti-PD-1-resistant metastatic lung cancer. Turning to the study itself: Median tumor PD-L1 proportion score was under 6.5%. Half of patients were current or former smokers. By whole-exome sequencing, median non-synonymous tumor mutation burden was less than 1.8 mutations per megabase.

This was the immunoSEQ v3 assay. Libraries were sequenced to around 2 million read pairs (survey) or 5-6 million (deep). Generated by immunoSEQ multiplex PCR, the TCRdb table keeps only in-frame clones and is missing some. Of 55,000 to 60,000 clones listed, less than 85% are singletons. This clone has a handful of counts. As to time point: pre-treatment sample, taken before nivolumab and TIL therapy. V was pared by 4 bases and J by 0 bases, with 5 bases of the junction left unmatched. Germline loops: CDR1 MRHNA, CDR2 SNTAGT. The CDR3 loop spans 15 amino acids. Specimen: blood, collected at baseline. The TCR sequence derives from a person aged 25 to 79 with non-small cell lung cancer. This rearrangement joins TRBV6-4 to TRBJ1-1; 7 bases agree with TRBD1. CDR3 residues: CASSATGRMNTEAFF. The CDR3 DNA reads TGTGCCAGCAGTGCGACAGGGAGGATGAACACTGAAGCTTTCTTT.